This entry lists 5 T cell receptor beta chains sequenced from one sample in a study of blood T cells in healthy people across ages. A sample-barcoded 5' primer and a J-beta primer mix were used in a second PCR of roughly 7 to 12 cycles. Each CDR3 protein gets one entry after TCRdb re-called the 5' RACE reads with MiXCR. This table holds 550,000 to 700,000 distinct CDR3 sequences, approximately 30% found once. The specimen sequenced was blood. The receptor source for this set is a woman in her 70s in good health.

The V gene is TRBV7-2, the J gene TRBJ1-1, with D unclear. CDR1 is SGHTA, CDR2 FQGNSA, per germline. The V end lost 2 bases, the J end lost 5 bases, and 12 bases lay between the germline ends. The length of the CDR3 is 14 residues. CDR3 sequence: CASSLTQFRTEAFF. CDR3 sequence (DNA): TGTGCCAGCAGCTTAACCCAGTTTCGGACTGAAGCTTTCTTT. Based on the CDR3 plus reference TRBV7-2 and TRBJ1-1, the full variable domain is GAGVSQSPSNKVTEKGKDVELRCDPISGHTALYWYRQSLGQGLEFLIYFQGNSAPDKSGLPSDRFSAERTGGSVSTLTIQRTQQEDSAVYLCASSLTQFRTEAFFGQGTRLTVV.

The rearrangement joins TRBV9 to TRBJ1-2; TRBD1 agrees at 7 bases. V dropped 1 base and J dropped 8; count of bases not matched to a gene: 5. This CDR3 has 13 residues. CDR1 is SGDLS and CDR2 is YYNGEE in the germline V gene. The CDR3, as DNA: TGTGCCAGCAGCGTACAGGGGGTGGGGGGCTACACCTTC. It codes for CASSVQGVGGYTF.

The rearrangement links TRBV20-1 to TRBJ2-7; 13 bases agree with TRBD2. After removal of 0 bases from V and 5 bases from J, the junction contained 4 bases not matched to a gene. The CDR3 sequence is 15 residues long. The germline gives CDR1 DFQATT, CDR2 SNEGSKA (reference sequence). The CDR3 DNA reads TGCAGTGCTAGAGATTCCGGGACTAGCGGGGACGAGCAGTACTTC. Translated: CSARDSGTSGDEQYF.

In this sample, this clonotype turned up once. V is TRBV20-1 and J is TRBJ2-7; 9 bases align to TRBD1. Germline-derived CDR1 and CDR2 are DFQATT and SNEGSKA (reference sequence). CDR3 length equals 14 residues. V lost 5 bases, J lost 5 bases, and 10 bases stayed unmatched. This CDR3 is CSAASPGQGNEQYF. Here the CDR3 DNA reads TGCAGTGCTGCTTCCCCGGGACAGGGTAACGAGCAGTACTTC.

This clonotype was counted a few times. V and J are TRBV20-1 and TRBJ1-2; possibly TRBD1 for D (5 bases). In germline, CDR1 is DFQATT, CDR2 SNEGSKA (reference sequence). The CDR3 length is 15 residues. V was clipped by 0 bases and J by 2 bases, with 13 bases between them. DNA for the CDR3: TGCAGTGCTAGAGACCCACAGGAACCCAACTATGGCTACACCTTC. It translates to CSARDPQEPNYGYTF.